Listed here is a single T cell receptor (beta chain). Its specificity is unknown. This sample is part of a study of blood T cells in healthy people across ages. Isolation of PBMCs gave at least 7 million cells per sample. Alongside a J-beta primer mix, a sample-barcoded 5' primer served in a second PCR lasting about 6 to 11 cycles. TCRdb itself ran the 5' RACE reads through MiXCR, one entry per CDR3 protein. The repertoire has 1.5 million to 2 million distinct CDR3 sequences, roughly 43% of them found once; the top ten carry under 30%. V was shortened by 6 bases and J by 12 bases, with 18 bases between the two germline ends. This CDR3 contains 13 residues. Germline values: CDR1 SGHTA, CDR2 FQGNSA. Findings of the study overall: Strong correlation linked observed beta diversity and percent naive T cells. CMV status of donors was not determined, possibly confounding expanded clonotype changes.

The genes are TRBV7-2 and TRBJ2-1; D possibly corresponds to TRBD1 (5 bases). This TCR was recovered from a human donor in good health. Material for sequencing was blood. DNA of the CDR3: TGTGCCAGCAGTTGTCCTTGGGGCATTGCGCAGTTCTTC. Amino acid sequence: CASSCPWGIAQFF.